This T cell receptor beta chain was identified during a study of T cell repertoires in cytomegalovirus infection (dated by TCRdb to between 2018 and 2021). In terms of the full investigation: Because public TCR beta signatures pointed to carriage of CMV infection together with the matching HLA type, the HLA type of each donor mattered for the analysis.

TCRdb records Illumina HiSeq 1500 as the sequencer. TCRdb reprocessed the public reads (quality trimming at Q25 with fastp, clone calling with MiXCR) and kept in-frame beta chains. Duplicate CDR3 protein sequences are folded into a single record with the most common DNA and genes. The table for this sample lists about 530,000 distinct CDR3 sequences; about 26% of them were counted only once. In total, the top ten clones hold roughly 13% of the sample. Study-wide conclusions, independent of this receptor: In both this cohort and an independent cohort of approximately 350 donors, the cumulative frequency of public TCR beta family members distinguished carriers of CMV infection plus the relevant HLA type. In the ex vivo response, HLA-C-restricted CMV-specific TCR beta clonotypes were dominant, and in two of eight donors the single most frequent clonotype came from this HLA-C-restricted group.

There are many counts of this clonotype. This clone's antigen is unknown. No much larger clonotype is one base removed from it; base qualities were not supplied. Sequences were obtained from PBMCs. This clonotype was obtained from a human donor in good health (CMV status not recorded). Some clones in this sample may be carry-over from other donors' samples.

The CDR3 protein is CASSLVGWALAGNEQYF. The base sequence is TGTGCCAGCAGCTTAGTAGGTTGGGCACTAGCGGGAAACGAGCAGTACTTC. The V and J genes are TRBV7-2 and TRBJ2-7; 10 bases in between match TRBD2. Per the germline V gene, SGHTA is the CDR1 and FQGNSA is the CDR2. Trimming removed 1 base from V and 5 bases from J; the gene matches leave 11 bases unexplained. The CDR3 numbers 17 residues from cysteine through phenylalanine. Just the 51-base CDR3 DNA is kept, in frame starting at base 1.